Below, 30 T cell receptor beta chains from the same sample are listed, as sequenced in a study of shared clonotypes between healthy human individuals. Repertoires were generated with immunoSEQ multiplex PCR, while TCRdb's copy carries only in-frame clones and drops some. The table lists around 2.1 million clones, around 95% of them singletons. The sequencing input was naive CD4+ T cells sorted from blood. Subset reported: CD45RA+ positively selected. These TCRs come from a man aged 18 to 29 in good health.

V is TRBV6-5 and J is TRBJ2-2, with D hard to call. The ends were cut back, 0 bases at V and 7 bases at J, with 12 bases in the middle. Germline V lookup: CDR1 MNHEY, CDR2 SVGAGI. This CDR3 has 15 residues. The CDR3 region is CASSYSGLFDGELFF. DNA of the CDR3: TGTGCCAGCAGTTACTCAGGTCTCTTCGACGGGGAGCTGTTTTTT.

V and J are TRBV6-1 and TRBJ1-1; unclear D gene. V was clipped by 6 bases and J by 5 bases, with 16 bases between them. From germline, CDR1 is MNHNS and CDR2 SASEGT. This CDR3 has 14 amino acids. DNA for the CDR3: TGTGCCAGCAGCCCTACGGTGGGGATTACTGAAGCTTTCTTT. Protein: CASSPTVGITEAFF.

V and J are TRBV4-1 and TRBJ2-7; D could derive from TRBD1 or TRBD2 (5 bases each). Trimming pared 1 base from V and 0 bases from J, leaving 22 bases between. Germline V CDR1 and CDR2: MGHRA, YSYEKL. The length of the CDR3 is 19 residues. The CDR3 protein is CASSQGAGWGRPSSYEQYF. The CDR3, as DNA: TGCGCCAGCAGCCAAGGCGCGGGCTGGGGACGCCCTAGCTCCTACGAGCAGTACTTC.

The CDR3 DNA reads as TGTGCCAGCAGCTTACAACAGGGGGTTGGTTATAATTCACCCCTCCACTTT. This sequence encodes CASSLQQGVGYNSPLHF. The chain is built from TRBV7-2 and TRBJ1-6; 8 bases agree with TRBD1. With 2 bases clipped from V and 4 bases from J, the junction kept 7 bases outside the gene matches. The CDR3 extends over 17 amino acids. The germline V gene has CDR1 SGHTA and CDR2 FQGNSA.

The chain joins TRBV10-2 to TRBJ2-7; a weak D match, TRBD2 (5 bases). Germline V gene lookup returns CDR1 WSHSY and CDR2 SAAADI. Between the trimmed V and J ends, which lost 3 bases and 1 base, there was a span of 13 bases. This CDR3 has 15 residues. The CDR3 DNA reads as TGCGCCAGCAGTGACCGGGGTGCAAGTTCCTACGAGCAGTACTTC. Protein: CASSDRGASSYEQYF.

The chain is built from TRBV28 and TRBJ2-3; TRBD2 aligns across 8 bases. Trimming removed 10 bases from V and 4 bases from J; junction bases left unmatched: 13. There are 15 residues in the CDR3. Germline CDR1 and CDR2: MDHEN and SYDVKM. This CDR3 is CATFPWGSGADTQYF. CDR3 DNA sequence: TGTGCCACCTTCCCCTGGGGTAGCGGGGCAGATACGCAGTATTTT. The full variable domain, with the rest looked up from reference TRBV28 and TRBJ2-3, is DVKVTQSSRYLVKRTGEKVFLECVQDMDHENMFWYRQDPGLGLRLIYFSYDVKMKEKGDIPEGYSVSREKKERFSLILESASTNQTSMYLCATFPWGSGADTQYFGPGTRLTVL.

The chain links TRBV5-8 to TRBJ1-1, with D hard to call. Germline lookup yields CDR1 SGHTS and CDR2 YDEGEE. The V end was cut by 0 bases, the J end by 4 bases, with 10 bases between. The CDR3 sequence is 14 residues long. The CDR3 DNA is TGTGCCAGCAGCTTGGTTCACCTCCTCACTGAAGCTTTCTTT. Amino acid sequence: CASSLVHLLTEAFF.

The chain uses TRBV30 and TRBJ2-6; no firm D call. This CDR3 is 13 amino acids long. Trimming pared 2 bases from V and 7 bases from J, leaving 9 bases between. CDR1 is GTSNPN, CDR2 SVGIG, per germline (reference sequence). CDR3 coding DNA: TGTGCCTGGAGTCCTGGCGGAGCCAACGTCCTGACTTTC. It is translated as CAWSPGGANVLTF.

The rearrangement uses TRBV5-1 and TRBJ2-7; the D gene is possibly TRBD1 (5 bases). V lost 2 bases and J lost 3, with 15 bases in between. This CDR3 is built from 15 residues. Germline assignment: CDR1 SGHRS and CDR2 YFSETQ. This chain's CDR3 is CASSLTGHTDYEQYF. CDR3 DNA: TGCGCCAGCAGCTTAACCGGACATACAGACTACGAGCAGTACTTC.

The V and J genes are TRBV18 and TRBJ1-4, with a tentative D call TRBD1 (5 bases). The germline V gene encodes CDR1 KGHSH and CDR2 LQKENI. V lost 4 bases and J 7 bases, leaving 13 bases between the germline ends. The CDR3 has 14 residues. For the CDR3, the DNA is TGTGCCAGCTCACTGGGTCCAGGGAGTGAAAAACTGTTTTTT. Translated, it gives CASSLGPGSEKLFF.

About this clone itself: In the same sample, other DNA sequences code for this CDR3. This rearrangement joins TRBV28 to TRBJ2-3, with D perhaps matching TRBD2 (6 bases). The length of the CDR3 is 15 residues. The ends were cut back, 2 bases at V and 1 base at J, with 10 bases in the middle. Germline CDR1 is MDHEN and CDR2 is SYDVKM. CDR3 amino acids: CASSLGTLGTDTQYF. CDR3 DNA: TGTGCCAGCAGTTTAGGGACTTTGGGCACAGATACGCAGTATTTT.

The DNA of the CDR3 is TGTGCCAGCAGCGTCCTTGGGACCGACGGGGCCCAGTACTTC. Translating gives CASSVLGTDGAQYF. The genes are TRBV9 and TRBJ2-5; the D gene could be TRBD1 or TRBD2 (5 bases each). V was pared by 2 bases and J by 9 bases, with 17 bases between. The CDR3 runs to 14 residues. CDR1 and CDR2 from the germline V gene are SGDLS and YYNGEE. Full variable domain (outside the CDR3, taken from reference TRBV9 and TRBJ2-5): DSGVTQTPKHLITATGQRVTLRCSPRSGDLSVYWYQQSLDQGLQFLIQYYNGEERAKGNILERFSAQQFPDLHSELNLSSLELGDSALYFCASSVLGTDGAQYFGPGTRLLVL.

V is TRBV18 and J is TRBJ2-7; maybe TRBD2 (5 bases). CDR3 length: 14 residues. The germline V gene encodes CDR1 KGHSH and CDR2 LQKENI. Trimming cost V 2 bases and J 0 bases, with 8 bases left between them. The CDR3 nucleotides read TGTGCCAGCTCACCAACAGAGGGCTCCTACGAGCAGTACTTC. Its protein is CASSPTEGSYEQYF.

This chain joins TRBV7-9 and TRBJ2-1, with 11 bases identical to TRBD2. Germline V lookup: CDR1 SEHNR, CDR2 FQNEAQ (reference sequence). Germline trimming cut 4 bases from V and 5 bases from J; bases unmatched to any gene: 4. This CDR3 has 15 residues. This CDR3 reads CASSWGLAENNEQFF. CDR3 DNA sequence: TGTGCCAGCAGCTGGGGACTAGCGGAAAACAATGAGCAGTTCTTC.

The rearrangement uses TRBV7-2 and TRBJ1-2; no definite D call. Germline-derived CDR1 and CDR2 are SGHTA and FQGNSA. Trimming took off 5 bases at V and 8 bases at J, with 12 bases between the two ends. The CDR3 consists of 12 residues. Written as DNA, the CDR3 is TGTGCCAGCAGCCTAGGGTGGAGGGGCTACACCTTC. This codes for CASSLGWRGYTF.

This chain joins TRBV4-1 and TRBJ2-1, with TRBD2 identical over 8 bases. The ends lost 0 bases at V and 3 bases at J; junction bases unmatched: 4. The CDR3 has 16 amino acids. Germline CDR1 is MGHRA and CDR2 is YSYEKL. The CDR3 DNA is TGCGCCAGCAGCCAAGAGGGGCTAGCGGGCTACAATGAGCAGTTCTTC. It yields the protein CASSQEGLAGYNEQFF.

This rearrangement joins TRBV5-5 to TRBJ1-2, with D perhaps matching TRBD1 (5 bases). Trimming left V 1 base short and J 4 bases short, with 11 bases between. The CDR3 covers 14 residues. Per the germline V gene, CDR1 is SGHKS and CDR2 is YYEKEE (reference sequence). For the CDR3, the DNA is TGTGCCAGCAGCTTGTCGGGGCTCCCCTATGGCTACACCTTC. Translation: CASSLSGLPYGYTF.

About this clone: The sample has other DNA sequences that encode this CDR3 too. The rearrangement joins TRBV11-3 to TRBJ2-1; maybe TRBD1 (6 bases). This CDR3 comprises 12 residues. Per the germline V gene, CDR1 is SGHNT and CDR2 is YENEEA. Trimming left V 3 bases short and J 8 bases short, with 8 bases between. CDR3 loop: CASSLGADEQFF. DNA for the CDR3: TGTGCCAGCAGCTTGGGGGCCGATGAGCAGTTCTTC.

The CDR3 sequence is CASSEGRGQYQETQYF. The CDR3 DNA reads TGCGCCAGCAGTGAAGGCAGGGGTCAATACCAAGAGACCCAGTACTTC. The J gene is TRBJ2-5, the V gene TRBV10-1, with D possibly being TRBD1 (6 bases). This CDR3 is built from 16 residues. The ends were cut back, 3 bases at V and 0 bases at J, with 14 bases in the middle. The germline V gene has CDR1 WNHNN and CDR2 SYGVQD (reference sequence).

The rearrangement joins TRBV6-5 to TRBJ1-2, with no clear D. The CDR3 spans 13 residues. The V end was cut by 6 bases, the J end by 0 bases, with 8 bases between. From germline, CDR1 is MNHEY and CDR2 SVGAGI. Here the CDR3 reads CASSPISNYGYTF. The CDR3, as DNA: TGTGCCAGCAGCCCAATTTCTAACTATGGCTACACCTTC.

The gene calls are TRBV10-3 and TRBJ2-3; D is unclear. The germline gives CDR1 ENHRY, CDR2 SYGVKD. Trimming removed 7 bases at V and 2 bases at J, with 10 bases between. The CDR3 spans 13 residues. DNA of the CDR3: TGTGCCATCAACGTGGACCCCACAGATACGCAGTATTTT. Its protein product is CAINVDPTDTQYF.

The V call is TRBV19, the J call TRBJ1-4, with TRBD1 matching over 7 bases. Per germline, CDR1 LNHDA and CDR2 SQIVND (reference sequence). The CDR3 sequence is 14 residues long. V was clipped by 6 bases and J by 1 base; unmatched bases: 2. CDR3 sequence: CASRRQGTNEKLFF. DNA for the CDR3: TGTGCCAGTAGAAGACAGGGAACTAATGAAAAACTGTTTTTT.

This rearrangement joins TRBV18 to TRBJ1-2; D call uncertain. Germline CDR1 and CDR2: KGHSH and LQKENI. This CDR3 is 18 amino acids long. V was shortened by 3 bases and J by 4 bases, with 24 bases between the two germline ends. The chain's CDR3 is CASSPTIPAATHIYGYTF. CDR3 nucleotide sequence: TGTGCCAGCTCACCCACTATTCCGGCAGCGACCCATATCTATGGCTACACCTTC.

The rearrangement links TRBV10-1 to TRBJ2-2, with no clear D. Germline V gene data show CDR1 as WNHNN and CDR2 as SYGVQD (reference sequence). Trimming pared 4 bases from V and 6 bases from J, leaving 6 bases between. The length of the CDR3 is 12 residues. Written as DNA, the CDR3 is TGCGCCAGCAGTGCCAAGGCCGGGGAGCTGTTTTTT. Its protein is CASSAKAGELFF.

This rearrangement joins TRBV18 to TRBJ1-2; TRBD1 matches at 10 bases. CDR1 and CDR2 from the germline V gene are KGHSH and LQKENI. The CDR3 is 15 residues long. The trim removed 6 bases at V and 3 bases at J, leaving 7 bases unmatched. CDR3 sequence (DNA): TGTGCCAGCTCGGGACGGGACAGGGGAGACTATGGCTACACCTTC. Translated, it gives CASSGRDRGDYGYTF.

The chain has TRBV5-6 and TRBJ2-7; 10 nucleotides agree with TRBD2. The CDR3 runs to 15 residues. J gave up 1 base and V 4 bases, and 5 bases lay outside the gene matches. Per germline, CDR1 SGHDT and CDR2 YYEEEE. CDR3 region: CASSAPAGGSYEQYF. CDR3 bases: TGTGCCAGCAGCGCCCCAGCGGGGGGGTCCTACGAGCAGTACTTC.

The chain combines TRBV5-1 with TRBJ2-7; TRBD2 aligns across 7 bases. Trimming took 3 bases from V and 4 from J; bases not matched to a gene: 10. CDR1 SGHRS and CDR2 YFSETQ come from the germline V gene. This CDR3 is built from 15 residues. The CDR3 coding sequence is TGCGCCAGCAGCTCAAAAGCCGGGACTAATTACGAGCAGTACTTC. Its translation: CASSSKAGTNYEQYF.

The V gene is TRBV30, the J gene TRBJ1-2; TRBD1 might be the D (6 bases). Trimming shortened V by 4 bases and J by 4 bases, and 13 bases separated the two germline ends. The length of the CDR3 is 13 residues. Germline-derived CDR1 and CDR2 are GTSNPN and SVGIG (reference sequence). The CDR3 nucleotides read TGTGCCTGGAACCGGGACACAGTCTATGGCTACACCTTC. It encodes CAWNRDTVYGYTF.

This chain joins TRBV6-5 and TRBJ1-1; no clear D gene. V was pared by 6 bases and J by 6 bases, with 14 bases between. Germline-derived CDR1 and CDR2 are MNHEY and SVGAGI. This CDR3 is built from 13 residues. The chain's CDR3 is CASSRSLVSEAFF. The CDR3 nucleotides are TGTGCCAGCAGCCGCTCACTGGTCTCTGAAGCTTTCTTT.

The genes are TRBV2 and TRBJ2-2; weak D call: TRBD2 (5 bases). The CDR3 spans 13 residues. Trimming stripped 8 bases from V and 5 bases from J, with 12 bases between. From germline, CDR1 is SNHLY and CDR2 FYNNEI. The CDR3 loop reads CASQEERTGELFF. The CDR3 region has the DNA TGTGCCAGCCAGGAAGAGCGGACCGGGGAGCTGTTTTTT. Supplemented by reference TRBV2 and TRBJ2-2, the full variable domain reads EPEVTQTPSHQVTQMGQEVILRCVPISNHLYFYWYRQILGQKVEFLVSFYNNEISEKSEIFDDQFSVERPDGSNFTLKIRSTKLEDSAMYFCASQEERTGELFFGEGSRLTVL.